Shown below are 31 T cell receptor beta chains from a single sample sequenced in a study of STAT5B mutations in CD4+ large granular lymphocyte leukemia. Produced via immunoSEQ multiplex PCR; TCRdb's table is partial and in-frame only. The data contain about 24,000 clones, approximately 79% of them singletons. The material sequenced was CD4+ T cells from blood buffy coats. The receptor source for this set is a human donor in good health.

CDR3: CAISEDRDDEQYF. The CDR3 nucleotides are TGTGCCATCAGTGAGGACAGGGACGACGAGCAGTACTTC. V is TRBV10-3 and J is TRBJ2-7, with 7 bases matching TRBD1. Germline values: CDR1 ENHRY, CDR2 SYGVKD. V was clipped by 2 bases and J by 5 bases; unmatched bases: 3. The CDR3 length is 13 residues.

The chain is built from TRBV6-1 and TRBJ2-2, with D uncertain. The CDR3 is made up of 15 amino acids. From germline, CDR1 is MNHNS and CDR2 SASEGT. V lost 4 bases, J lost 6 bases, and 15 bases lay in between. The CDR3 is CASSALGPRAGELFF. CDR3 sequence (DNA): TGTGCCAGCAGTGCGCTAGGGCCACGGGCCGGGGAGCTGTTTTTT.

The chain is built from TRBV7-2 and TRBJ2-7; D is perhaps TRBD1 (5 bases). Germline V CDR1 and CDR2: SGHTA, FQGNSA. V dropped 6 bases and J dropped 4 bases, with 7 bases sitting between them. This CDR3 comprises 11 residues. The CDR3 DNA reads as TGTGCCAGCAGGTCAGGGTACGAGCAGTACTTC. Translated, it gives CASRSGYEQYF.

V usage is TRBV19 and J usage is TRBJ2-1, with unresolved D. The CDR3 is 15 residues long. V gave up 5 bases and J gave up 0 bases, with 11 bases separating them. Germline assignment: CDR1 LNHDA and CDR2 SQIVND (reference sequence). CDR3 nucleotides: TGTGCCAGTAGTTACTCAAGGGACTCCTACAATGAGCAGTTCTTC. It yields the protein CASSYSRDSYNEQFF.

The rearrangement joins TRBV5-6 to TRBJ1-3; tentatively, D is TRBD1 (6 bases). V gave up 2 bases and J gave up 0 bases, with 9 bases separating them. Germline values: CDR1 SGHDT, CDR2 YYEEEE. This CDR3 is 15 amino acids long. CDR3 bases: TGTGCCAGCAGCTTCAGGGGACCCTCTGGAAACACCATATATTTT. Amino acids: CASSFRGPSGNTIYF.

This clone was seen more than once but under ten times. The genes are TRBV7-9 and TRBJ2-5, with TRBD1 identical over 11 bases. This CDR3 comprises 14 residues. The germline V gene encodes CDR1 SEHNR and CDR2 FQNEAQ (reference sequence). J lost 2 bases, V lost 4 bases, and 0 bases had no gene match. CDR3 DNA sequence: TGTGCCAGCAGCTGGGACAGGGGGCAAGAGACCCAGTACTTC. Translation gives CASSWDRGQETQYF.

V usage is TRBV30 and J usage is TRBJ2-7, with 7 bases fitting TRBD1. Looked up from germline, CDR1 is GTSNPN and CDR2 is SVGIG (reference sequence). The CDR3 length is 15 residues. Germline trimming cut 2 bases from V and 4 bases from J; bases unmatched to any gene: 11. CDR3 coding DNA: TGTGCCTGGAGTTCTCGCCGGGACAGAACATACGAGCAGTACTTC. Amino acid sequence: CAWSSRRDRTYEQYF.

The CDR3 loop is CASTDPIINNEQFF. The CDR3 DNA follows: TGTGCCAGCACCGATCCCATAATCAACAATGAGCAGTTCTTC. The rearrangement links TRBV6-5 to TRBJ2-1; D gene ambiguous. The CDR3 extends over 14 amino acids. V lost 7 bases to trimming and J lost 5 bases, with 15 bases between them. Looked up from germline, CDR1 is MNHEY and CDR2 is SVGAGI.

J is TRBJ2-7 and V is TRBV10-3, with D perhaps being TRBD1 or TRBD2 (5 bases each). In germline, CDR1 is ENHRY, CDR2 SYGVKD. This CDR3 has 13 amino acids. The V end lost 6 bases, the J end lost 4 bases, and 13 bases lay between the germline ends. The CDR3 region is CAISRDGWYEQYF. CDR3 nucleotide sequence: TGTGCCATCAGCCGGGACGGGTGGTACGAGCAGTACTTC.

This clone has a single count. The rearrangement uses TRBV11-3 and TRBJ2-1, with no clear D. The V end was cut by 2 bases, the J end by 7 bases, with 3 bases between. The CDR3 loop spans 11 amino acids. Germline lookup yields CDR1 SGHNT and CDR2 YENEEA. The CDR3 region is CASSLLNEQFF. The CDR3 coding sequence is TGTGCCAGCAGCTTACTAAATGAGCAGTTCTTC.

The chain combines TRBV18 with TRBJ2-5; D possibly corresponds to TRBD1 (6 bases). Trimming left V 3 bases short and J 2 bases short, with 16 bases between. Germline CDR1 and CDR2: KGHSH and LQKENI. The CDR3 contains 16 residues. CDR3 in amino acids: CASSPDSSLKQETQYF. CDR3 sequence (DNA): TGTGCCAGCTCACCGGACAGCAGCCTAAAACAAGAGACCCAGTACTTC.

This chain uses TRBV5-1 with TRBJ1-6; D remains ambiguous. CDR3 length equals 13 residues. Germline V CDR1 and CDR2: SGHRS, YFSETQ. Between the trimmed V and J ends, which lost 0 bases and 9 bases, there was a span of 7 bases. CDR3 amino acids: CASSLEEGSPLHF. In nucleotides, the CDR3 is TGCGCCAGCAGCTTGGAAGAAGGTTCACCCCTCCACTTT.

The sample holds a few counts of this clone. This chain links TRBV19 with TRBJ2-7; 7 bases fit TRBD1. This CDR3 comprises 14 residues. The V segment lost 6 bases and the J segment 0 bases; nucleotides outside the gene matches: 5. Germline V gene sequence: CDR1 LNHDA, CDR2 SQIVND (reference sequence). The CDR3 DNA reads TGTGCCAGTAGCGACAGGGATATCTCCTACGAGCAGTACTTC. It codes for CASSDRDISYEQYF.

This rearrangement joins TRBV5-5 to TRBJ2-7; D possibly corresponds to TRBD1 (6 bases). Germline V gives CDR1 SGHKS, CDR2 YYEKEE (reference sequence). V was trimmed by 4 bases and J by 7 bases, leaving 12 bases between them. This CDR3 is 12 amino acids long. The CDR3 sequence is CASSNRAGEQYF. In nucleotides, the CDR3 is TGTGCCAGCAGCAACAGGGCCGGGGAGCAGTACTTC.

This clone was observed a few times. The rearrangement links TRBV2 to TRBJ2-6, with D uncertain. The germline gives CDR1 SNHLY, CDR2 FYNNEI. V was pared by 7 bases and J by 0 bases, with 10 bases between. The CDR3 totals 15 residues. This chain's CDR3 is CASKPWFSGANVLTF. CDR3 coding DNA: TGTGCCAGCAAGCCCTGGTTCTCTGGGGCCAACGTCCTGACTTTC.

There are a few counts of this clone. The chain uses TRBV7-9 and TRBJ2-1; D not resolved. The CDR3 consists of 17 residues. V dropped 2 bases and J dropped 0 bases, with 14 bases sitting between them. In germline, CDR1 is SEHNR, CDR2 FQNEAQ (reference sequence). The CDR3 here is CASSLPLRVSSYNEQFF. The DNA of the CDR3 is TGTGCCAGCAGCTTACCTCTCCGCGTCAGCTCCTACAATGAGCAGTTCTTC.

This chain connects TRBV10-3 to TRBJ2-7; 9 nucleotides match TRBD1. Trimming took 4 bases from V and 6 from J; bases not matched to a gene: 10. The CDR3 covers 15 residues. Germline CDR1 ENHRY, CDR2 SYGVKD. The CDR3 DNA follows: TGTGCCATCAGTGGTGATACCGGGACAGGGTCCGAGCAGTACTTC. This translates into CAISGDTGTGSEQYF.

This clone has just one count. The chain employs TRBV2 and TRBJ2-3, with TRBD2 matching over 11 bases. The CDR3 loop spans 16 amino acids. Trimming cost V 5 bases and J 4 bases; bases outside gene matches: 8. CDR1 and CDR2 from the germline V gene are SNHLY and FYNNEI. CDR3 region: CASSQGASGGSDTQYF. CDR3 in DNA: TGTGCCAGCAGTCAGGGGGCTAGCGGGGGGTCAGATACGCAGTATTTT.

A few counts support this clone. The gene calls are TRBV19 and TRBJ1-4; D gene ambiguous. The CDR3 runs to 14 residues. The germline gives CDR1 LNHDA, CDR2 SQIVND (reference sequence). The V end was cut by 2 bases, the J end by 4 bases, with 8 bases between. In nucleotides, the CDR3 is TGTGCCAGTAGTATAAGGGCCAATAATGAAAAACTGTTTTTT. The encoded protein is CASSIRANNEKLFF.

This clone occurred once. CDR3 sequence (DNA): TGTGCCAGCAGCCCAGGTTGGGAGACCCAGTACTTC. Translation: CASSPGWETQYF. The chain links TRBV6-6 to TRBJ2-5; no clear D. V dropped 6 bases and J dropped 5 bases, with 10 bases sitting between them. There are 12 residues in the CDR3. CDR1 is MNHNY and CDR2 is SVGAGI in the germline V gene (reference sequence).

The J gene is TRBJ1-3, the V gene TRBV27; 7 nucleotides agree with TRBD1. This CDR3 comprises 16 residues. Germline assignment: CDR1 MNHEY and CDR2 SMNVEV (reference sequence). J was trimmed by 7 bases and V by 0 bases; bases with no gene match: 9. CDR3 nucleotides: TGTGCCAGCAGTTTATCGCCCCCGGGACAGAGGAACACCATATATTTT. Protein: CASSLSPPGQRNTIYF.

This clone was detected only once. The chain combines TRBV29-1 with TRBJ2-7; D gene uncertain. The V end lost 5 bases, the J end lost 2 bases, and 4 bases lay between the germline ends. The CDR3 has 10 amino acids. Germline assignment: CDR1 SQVTM and CDR2 ANQGSEA. The CDR3 reads CSVTTYEQYF. The CDR3 DNA follows: TGCAGCGTTACCACCTACGAGCAGTACTTC.

This clone was seen a handful of times. This sequence joins TRBV7-8 and TRBJ2-7; TRBD2 matches at 7 bases. CDR1 and CDR2 (germline): SGHVS, FQNEAQ. CDR3 size: 16 residues. With 1 base clipped from V and 1 base from J, the junction kept 7 bases outside the gene matches. CDR3 DNA sequence: TGTGCCAGCAGCTTAGAGGCGGGGGTCCCTTCCTACGAGCAGTACTTC. Encoded protein: CASSLEAGVPSYEQYF.

CDR3 sequence reads: CASSWGGSSNSPLHF. CDR3 nucleotides: TGTGCCAGCAGCTGGGGGGGCTCCTCCAATTCACCCCTCCACTTT. V is TRBV5-4 and J is TRBJ1-6; D possibly corresponds to TRBD1 (6 bases). Germline CDR1 SGHNT, CDR2 YYREEE (reference sequence). The V and J ends lost 3 bases and 7 bases respectively, with 14 bases between them. This CDR3 contains 15 residues.

As concerns this clone: One end of the junction does not line up with germline, which may come from a read error. The rearrangement links TRBV2 to TRBJ2-7; D is perhaps TRBD1 or TRBD2 (5 bases each). This CDR3 has 12 amino acids. In germline, CDR1 is SNHLY, CDR2 FYNNEI. This CDR3 reads CASSGRGDRHFF. In DNA form, the CDR3 reads TGTGCCAGCAGTGGCCGAGGGGACCGTCACTTCTTC. Full variable domain (remainder filled in from reference TRBV2 and TRBJ2-7): EPEVTQTPSHQVTQMGQEVILRCVPISNHLYFYWYRQILGQKVEFLVSFYNNEISEKSEIFDDQFSVERPDGSNFTLKIRSTKLEDSAMYFCASSGRGDRHFFGPGTRLTVT.

CDR3 DNA: TGTGCCAGCAGCTTAGACATAAACTATGGCTACACCTTC. It encodes CASSLDINYGYTF. The genes are TRBV7-3 and TRBJ1-2; D remains ambiguous. The CDR3 covers 13 residues. V was pared by 2 bases and J by 2 bases, with 6 bases between. Germline CDR1 and CDR2: SGHTA and FQGTGA.

The chain carries TRBV7-2 and TRBJ2-7, with TRBD2 matching over 7 bases. The CDR3 totals 13 residues. CDR1 and CDR2 (germline): SGHTA, FQGNSA. Germline trimming cut 4 bases from V and 7 bases from J; bases unmatched to any gene: 7. The CDR3 DNA reads TGTGCCAGCAGCTGGTCGGGGGGAAGAGAGCAGTACTTC. Translating it yields CASSWSGGREQYF.

The chain couples TRBV30 to TRBJ1-1, with unresolved D. V shed 7 bases and J shed 6 bases, with 9 bases lying between them. This CDR3 has 10 amino acids. Per the germline V gene, CDR1 is GTSNPN and CDR2 is SVGIG (reference sequence). CDR3 residues: CALADPEAFF. The CDR3 DNA reads TGTGCCTTAGCCGACCCTGAAGCTTTCTTT.

The chain has TRBV2 and TRBJ1-4, with 8 bases identical to TRBD1. The CDR3 runs 13 residues. With V trimmed by 6 bases and J by 6 bases, 3 bases remained unmatched. Germline lookup yields CDR1 SNHLY and CDR2 FYNNEI. Here the CDR3 reads CASRLDRDEKLFF. DNA of the CDR3: TGTGCCAGCAGATTGGACAGGGATGAAAAACTGTTTTTT.

The gene calls are TRBV5-1 and TRBJ2-7, with a tentative D call TRBD2 (6 bases). The CDR3 covers 15 residues. The V end lost 5 bases, the J end lost 0 bases, and 15 bases lay between the germline ends. Germline V lookup: CDR1 SGHRS, CDR2 YFSETQ. CDR3 loop: CASSPGGESSYEQYF. The CDR3 coding sequence is TGCGCCAGCAGTCCAGGAGGGGAGAGCTCCTACGAGCAGTACTTC.

This chain links TRBV19 with TRBJ1-1, with D possibly matching TRBD1 (6 bases). The CDR3 loop spans 14 amino acids. Trimming took off 5 bases at V and 5 bases at J, with 15 bases between the two ends. Per the germline V gene, CDR1 is LNHDA and CDR2 is SQIVND (reference sequence). The CDR3 region is CASSENRVLTEAFF. The CDR3 bases are TGTGCCAGTAGTGAAAACAGGGTATTGACTGAAGCTTTCTTT.